The rows below give T cell receptor beta chains drawn from one sample of a study of cytomegalovirus exposure and HLA in healthy donors. Profiled with immunoSEQ multiplex PCR; TCRdb holds only in-frame clones, not every one. Of around 150,000 clones in the sample, 79% were seen once. Specimen: PBMCs. These receptors were taken from a middle-aged man in good health and CMV-seropositive. Each CDR3 is given with its conserved first and last residue. The D gene is left open where the match is weak. Expanded clones are given a class, and other clones once, few, many or no size at all.

d_gene	abundance	j_gene	v_gene	CDR3nt	CDR3aa
NA	once	TRBJ2-5	TRBV4-1	TGCGCCAGCAGCGACACTAGTGCCCAGTACTTC	CASSDTSAQYF
NA	NA	TRBJ1-1	TRBV19	TGTGCCAGTAGTACCTCAAGGGGGTCTGAAGCTTTCTTT	CASSTSRGSEAFF
NA	NA	TRBJ1-1	TRBV5-1	TGCGCCAGCAGCCTGAGTATACAGGGAAACACTGAAGCTTTCTTT	CASSLSIQGNTEAFF
NA	NA	TRBJ1-1	TRBV28	TGTGCCAGCAGCACAATGAACACTGAAGCTTTCTTT	CASSTMNTEAFF
NA	NA	TRBJ1-6	TRBV27	TGTGCCAGCAGTACCCCAGAGGGCTCACCCCTCCACTTT	CASSTPEGSPLHF
TRBD1	NA	TRBJ1-3	TRBV30	TGTGCCTGGGGAACCGGGACAGGGTACGAAAACACCATATATTTT	CAWGTGTGYENTIYF
TRBD1	NA	TRBJ1-4	TRBV28	TGTGCCAGCAGCCGACAGGGGTATAATGAAAAACTGTTTTTT	CASSRQGYNEKLFF
NA	NA	TRBJ2-2	TRBV7-9	TGTGCCAGCAGCCGGGACACCGGGGAGCTGTTTTTT	CASSRDTGELFF
NA	NA	TRBJ2-5	TRBV19	TGTGCCAGTACTCAAACAGGGCAGGCGGGGACCCAGTACTTC	CASTQTGQAGTQYF
NA	NA	TRBJ2-5	TRBV7-7	TGTGCTAGCAGCTTAGTAGGGACACACCAAGAGACCCAGTACTTC	CASSLVGTHQETQYF
NA	NA	TRBJ1-1	TRBV5-1	TGCGCCAGCAGCTTGAACCTGCGGACTGAAGCTTTCTTT	CASSLNLRTEAFF
TRBD1	few	TRBJ2-2	TRBV6-5	TGTGCCAGCAGGGGTACAGGGGTCACCGGGGAGCTGTTTTTT	CASRGTGVTGELFF
TRBD1	NA	TRBJ1-2	TRBV7-9	TGTTCCAGCAGCCATTCAGGACAGGGTGCTGGCTACACCTTC	CSSSHSGQGAGYTF
TRBD2	NA	TRBJ2-5	TRBV9	TGTGCCAGCAGCGTAGGAAGCGGGAGCCGTGGGCAAGAGACCCAGTACTTC	CASSVGSGSRGQETQYF
NA	NA	TRBJ2-7	TRBV6-5	TGTGCCAGCAGTTACGAGATAGGCGGGTACGAGCAGTACTTC	CASSYEIGGYEQYF
TRBD2	NA	TRBJ2-7	TRBV6-5	TGTGCCAGCAGGGGACTAGCGGAGATCTACGAGCAGTACTTC	CASRGLAEIYEQYF
TRBD2	few	TRBJ2-5	TRBV19	TGTGCCAGTACCCCTAGCGGGAGGACGAGTTCGACCCAGTACTTC	CASTPSGRTSSTQYF
NA	few	TRBJ1-2	TRBV19	TGTGCCAGTACCCCCAGGGGCCGCCATGCCTACACCTTC	CASTPRGRHAYTF
NA	once	TRBJ1-6	TRBV9	TGTGCCAGCAGCCCACAGGGTAATAATTCACCCCTCCACTTT	CASSPQGNNSPLHF
TRBD2	NA	TRBJ2-5	TRBV4-1	TGCGCCAGCAGCCAAGCCCCGGGAGGGTTGGAGACCCAGTACTTC	CASSQAPGGLETQYF
NA	many	TRBJ2-7	TRBV19	TGTGCCAGTAGTAGAGACGCGGACGAGCAGTACTTC	CASSRDADEQYF
TRBD2	once	TRBJ2-3	TRBV5-4	TGTGCCAGCAGCACCCCGGGACTAGACCCAGATACGCAGTATTTT	CASSTPGLDPDTQYF
NA	once	TRBJ2-2	TRBV5-4	TGTGCCAGCAGGCCGGGACTTTACACGAACACCGGGGAGCTGTTTTTT	CASRPGLYTNTGELFF
TRBD1	NA	TRBJ1-2	TRBV9	TGTGCCAGCAGCGACGGGGACAGGGGAGTTTTAGGCTACACCTTC	CASSDGDRGVLGYTF
NA	NA	TRBJ1-5	TRBV7-9	TGTGCCAGCAGCTTGAGGGGGAGCAATCAGCCCCAGCATTTT	CASSLRGSNQPQHF
TRBD1	NA	TRBJ1-5	TRBV7-9	TGTGCCAGCAGCTTAGGGTTAGGGGGCGCGAATCAGCCCCAGCATTTT	CASSLGLGGANQPQHF
TRBD1	NA	TRBJ2-7	TRBV18	TGTGCCAGCTCACCCCTCCGGGACAGGGAGACCTACGAGCAGTACTTC	CASSPLRDRETYEQYF
NA	NA	TRBJ2-2	TRBV6-4	TGTGCCAGCAGTGACTCAGACTTAAACACCGGGGAGCTGTTTTTT	CASSDSDLNTGELFF
TRBD1	few	TRBJ1-5	TRBV10-2	TGCGCCAGCAGGCTGACAGGGGGCAATCAGCCCCAGCATTTT	CASRLTGGNQPQHF
TRBD1	NA	TRBJ1-1	TRBV28	TGTGCCAGCAGTTTATGGGGGACAGTGAACACTGAAGCTTTCTTT	CASSLWGTVNTEAFF
TRBD2	NA	TRBJ2-7	TRBV11-2	TGTGCCAGCAGCCGGGGACTAGCGGGAACCCACGAGCAGTACTTC	CASSRGLAGTHEQYF
TRBD1	NA	TRBJ1-3	TRBV4-1	TGCGCCAGCAGCCAAGATTGGACAGGGGGGTGGGGAAACACCATATATTTT	CASSQDWTGGWGNTIYF
NA	NA	TRBJ2-1	TRBV28	TGTGCCAGCAGTTTGTGGGAGCGGAACAATGAGCAGTTCTTC	CASSLWERNNEQFF
NA	once	TRBJ1-2	TRBV6-5	TGTGCCAGCAGTTACTCGATTCGGGTAAACGGCTACACCTTC	CASSYSIRVNGYTF
TRBD2	NA	TRBJ2-1	TRBV7-3	TGTGCCAGCAGCTTCTCCGGGAGGAGCTCCTACAATGAGCAGTTCTTC	CASSFSGRSSYNEQFF
NA	few	TRBJ1-2	TRBV6-5	TGTGCCAGCAGTTACTCACCAGTATTGAACCACACCTTC	CASSYSPVLNHTF
NA	NA	TRBJ1-5	TRBV11-2	TGTGCCAGCAGCTTAAGTGTGGGGAGGGGTCAGCCCCAGCATTTT	CASSLSVGRGQPQHF
NA	NA	TRBJ1-2	TRBV28	TGTGCCAGCAGTTTTGGAGGGCCCTACTATGGCTACACCTTC	CASSFGGPYYGYTF
TRBD1	NA	TRBJ1-5	TRBV28	TGTGCCAGCAGTTTCCCGACAGGGGTTCCTCAGCCCCAGCATTTT	CASSFPTGVPQPQHF
TRBD1	NA	TRBJ1-5	TRBV19	TGTGCCAGTAGTATAGACCACCGGGACAGCAGCAATCAGCCCCAGCATTTT	CASSIDHRDSSNQPQHF
TRBD1	few	TRBJ1-1	TRBV6-6	TGTGCCAGCAGTTACCTGGGACAGGGGGACACTGAAGCTTTCTTT	CASSYLGQGDTEAFF
TRBD1	NA	TRBJ2-2	TRBV19	TGTGCCAGTATCAGGACAGGGGGTCTAGGTACCGGGGAGCTGTTTTTT	CASIRTGGLGTGELFF
TRBD1	once	TRBJ1-5	TRBV9	TGTGCCAGCAGCGTGACAGGGGTCGGAAATCAGCCCCAGCATTTT	CASSVTGVGNQPQHF
NA	NA	TRBJ2-3	TRBV10-3	TGTGCCATCGAAAGAGGGGGATTCACAGATACGCAGTATTTT	CAIERGGFTDTQYF
NA	once	TRBJ2-1	TRBV5-1	TGCGCCAGCAGCTTGGAGAGGGCTAGAGATGAGCAGTTCTTC	CASSLERARDEQFF